This TCR beta chain came from a study of radiotherapy plus CTLA-4 blockade in lung cancer. Study-wide background: In about 20% of patients, objective responses were seen; 31% had disease control.

Sequenced by immunoSEQ multiplex PCR; TCRdb stores in-frame clones only, minus some. The repertoire holds about 85,000 clones, with around 86% as singletons. The CDR3 is made up of 17 amino acids. CDR1 is WNHNN and CDR2 is SYGVQD in the germline V gene (reference sequence). Trimming cost V 4 bases and J 0 bases; bases outside gene matches: 6. Broader study findings: TCR clones originating in tumors grew in number in blood after radiotherapy plus ipilimumab.

People whose metastatic non-small-cell lung cancer was chemo-refractory got focal radiation along with CTLA-4 blockade by ipilimumab. Remarks on this clone: Its matching antigen is unknown.

The specimen comprised peripheral blood, sampled from a patient treated with radiotherapy plus ipilimumab. The V gene is TRBV10-1, the J gene TRBJ2-1, with 10 bases fitting TRBD2. This TCR was sampled from a human donor with non-small cell lung cancer who had a partial response to radiotherapy plus ipilimumab. CDR3 nucleotide sequence: TGCGCCAGCAGTGGTTGGACTAGCGGCCTCTCCTACAATGAGCAGTTCTTC. Its protein is CASSGWTSGLSYNEQFF.